This note documents a single T cell receptor (beta chain) sequence. Its antigen is as yet unknown. This entry comes from a study of identical twins. Regarding the study as a whole: Cross-sectional statistical analysis was relied on for the conclusions, without the same donors being followed. Reduced insertions were recorded for abundant cord blood beta clonotypes, with no such pattern in memory repertoires.

MiXCR was run by TCRdb on the 5' RACE reads, yielding one entry per CDR3 protein. The sample includes about 810,000 distinct CDR3 sequences, over 9% seen only once; the top ten take around 1.5%. These data were likewise used in another study, on yellow fever vaccine responses in identical twins. This second study notes: Twin vaccine T cell responses reportedly seemed partly convergent, partly personalized.

The TCR comes from a woman younger than 35 in good health. The sequenced material came from PBMCs.

DNA of the CDR3: TGTGCCAGCAGTTTAGGCTTCGGACAGGGGAACTACGAGCAGTACTTC. Protein: CASSLGFGQGNYEQYF. The V gene is TRBV27, the J gene TRBJ2-7, with 9 bases that match TRBD1. Germline V CDR1 and CDR2: MNHEY, SMNVEV (reference sequence). The CDR3 is 16 amino acids. J gave up 3 bases and V 2 bases, and 8 bases lay outside the gene matches.